This entry lists 11 T cell receptor beta chains sequenced from one sample in a study of cytotoxic CD8 clonotypes in ibrutinib-treated CLL. The protocol was immunoSEQ multiplex PCR, while the TCRdb copy is restricted to in-frame clones and leaves out a portion. The data show about 270,000 clones, 65% to 85% seen once. The source was PBMCs, collected at disease progression, from a patient treated with ibrutinib. These receptors came from a human donor with chronic lymphocytic leukemia.

The genes are TRBV7-9 and TRBJ2-7, with TRBD1 matching over 8 bases. The V gene's germline CDR1 is SEHNR and CDR2 FQNEAQ (reference sequence). The V gene end was trimmed by 3 bases and the J gene end by 7 bases; junction bases not matched to a gene: 14. The length of the CDR3 is 16 residues. CDR3 in amino acids: CASSFLRATGDGEQYF. CDR3 DNA: TGTGCCAGCAGCTTTCTTCGGGCGACAGGGGATGGTGAGCAGTACTTC.

V usage is TRBV7-3 and J usage is TRBJ1-1, with D unclear. Germline CDR1 is SGHTA and CDR2 is FQGTGA. The length of the CDR3 is 16 residues. The germline V and J ends were trimmed by 5 bases and 0 bases, with 16 bases remaining between them. CDR3: CASSPLAVTVNTEAFF. The CDR3 DNA follows: TGTGCCAGCAGCCCCCTCGCAGTTACCGTGAACACTGAAGCTTTCTTT.

The rearrangement uses TRBV29-1 and TRBJ2-1; D is unresolved. Germline V lookup: CDR1 SQVTM, CDR2 ANQGSEA. This CDR3 contains 12 residues. V lost 1 base and J 12 bases, leaving 13 bases between the germline ends. The CDR3 DNA sequence: TGCAGCGTTGAAGTAAACAGTCCCCGGCAGTTCTTC. Encoded protein: CSVEVNSPRQFF.

The gene calls are TRBV29-1 and TRBJ1-1; tentatively, D is TRBD1 (5 bases). Germline values: CDR1 SQVTM, CDR2 ANQGSEA. The CDR3 is 13 residues long. Trimming took off 7 bases at V and 1 base at J, with 13 bases between the two ends. The CDR3, as DNA: TGCAGCGCCAGGGCGGGGGGGAACACTGAAGCTTTCTTT. Its protein product is CSARAGGNTEAFF.

This clone was seen a handful of times. The V call is TRBV10-3, the J call TRBJ2-2, with 10 bases lining up with TRBD2. The CDR3 covers 16 residues. CDR1 and CDR2 (germline): ENHRY, SYGVKD. Trimming removed 5 bases from V and 9 bases from J; junction bases left unmatched: 12. The CDR3 protein is CAISKNSGRLSWELFF. CDR3 nucleotides: TGTGCCATCAGTAAAAATAGCGGGAGGTTGTCTTGGGAGCTGTTTTTT.

CDR3 sequence: CGTAEQETQYF. The CDR3, as DNA: TGTGGTACGGCGGAGCAAGAGACCCAGTACTTC. The chain carries TRBV6-5 and TRBJ2-5; D call uncertain. Germline V lookup: CDR1 MNHEY, CDR2 SVGAGI. This CDR3 spans 11 amino acids.

The rearrangement uses TRBV27 and TRBJ2-7; 13 positions agree with TRBD2. J was trimmed by 3 bases and V by 2 bases; bases with no gene match: 1. CDR1 MNHEY and CDR2 SMNVEV come from the germline V gene (reference sequence). This CDR3 contains 15 residues. CDR3 protein: CASSLRLAGGYEQYF. DNA for the CDR3: TGTGCCAGCAGTTTACGACTAGCGGGAGGCTACGAGCAGTACTTC.

This clone has only a few counts. The rearrangement joins TRBV6-1 to TRBJ2-7, with D possibly matching TRBD2 (5 bases). Germline lookup yields CDR1 MNHNS and CDR2 SASEGT. The CDR3 totals 14 residues. V was cut by 3 bases and J by 3 bases, with 12 bases left in between. The CDR3 region has the DNA TGTGCCAGCAGTGAGGAGGAAACCGGCTACGAGCAGTACTTC. It specifies CASSEEETGYEQYF.

The chain combines TRBV6-4 with TRBJ2-1, with 12 positions matching TRBD1. The germline CDR1 and CDR2 sequences are MRHNA and SNTAGT. This CDR3 has 15 residues. J was trimmed by 8 bases and V by 2 bases; bases with no gene match: 4. The CDR3 sequence is CASSDRDRGLDEQFF. CDR3 nucleotides: TGTGCCAGCAGTGACCGGGACAGGGGGCTGGATGAGCAGTTCTTC.

This clone was observed a few times. The chain combines TRBV7-3 with TRBJ2-2; D might be TRBD1 (6 bases). The CDR3 is made up of 13 amino acids. Trimming left V 5 bases short and J 6 bases short, with 10 bases between. Germline assignment: CDR1 SGHTA and CDR2 FQGTGA. The CDR3 here is CASSPTGPGELFF. The CDR3 coding sequence is TGTGCCAGCAGCCCAACAGGGCCCGGGGAGCTGTTTTTT.

The J gene is TRBJ1-1, the V gene TRBV7-9; no firm D call. Trimming pared 0 bases from V and 2 bases from J, leaving 7 bases between. Germline V gene lookup returns CDR1 SEHNR and CDR2 FQNEAQ (reference sequence). The CDR3 runs to 14 residues. CDR3 sequence: CASSLAPRNTEAFF. CDR3 nucleotides: TGTGCCAGCAGCTTAGCCCCAAGAAACACTGAAGCTTTCTTT.